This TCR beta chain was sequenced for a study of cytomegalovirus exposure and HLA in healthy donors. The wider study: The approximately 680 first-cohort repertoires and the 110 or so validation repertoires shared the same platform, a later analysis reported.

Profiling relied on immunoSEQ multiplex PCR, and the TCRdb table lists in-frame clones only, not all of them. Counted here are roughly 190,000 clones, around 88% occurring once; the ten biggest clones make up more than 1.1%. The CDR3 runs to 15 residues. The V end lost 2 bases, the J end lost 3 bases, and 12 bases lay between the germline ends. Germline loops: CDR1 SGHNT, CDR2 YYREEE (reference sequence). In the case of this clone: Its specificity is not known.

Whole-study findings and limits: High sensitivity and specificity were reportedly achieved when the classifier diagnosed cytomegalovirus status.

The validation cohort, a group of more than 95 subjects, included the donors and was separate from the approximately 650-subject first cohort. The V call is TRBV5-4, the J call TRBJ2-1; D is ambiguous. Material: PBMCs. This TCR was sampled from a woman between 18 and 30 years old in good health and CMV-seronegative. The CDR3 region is CASSFSDGFYNEQFF. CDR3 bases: TGTGCCAGCAGCTTCAGTGACGGGTTCTACAATGAGCAGTTCTTC.